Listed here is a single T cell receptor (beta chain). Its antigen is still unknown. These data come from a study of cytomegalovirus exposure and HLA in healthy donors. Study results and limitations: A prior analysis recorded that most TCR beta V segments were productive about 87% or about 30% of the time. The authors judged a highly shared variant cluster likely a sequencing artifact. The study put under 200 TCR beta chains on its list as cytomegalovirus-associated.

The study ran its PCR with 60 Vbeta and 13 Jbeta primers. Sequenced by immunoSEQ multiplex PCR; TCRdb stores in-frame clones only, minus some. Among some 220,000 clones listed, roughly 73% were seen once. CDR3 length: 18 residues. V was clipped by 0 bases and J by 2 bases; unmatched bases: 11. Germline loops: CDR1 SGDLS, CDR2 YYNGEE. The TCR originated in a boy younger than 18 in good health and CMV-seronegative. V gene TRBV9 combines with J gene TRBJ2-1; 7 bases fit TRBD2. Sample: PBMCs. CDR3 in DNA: TGTGCCAGCAGCGTAGATCCTGGCGGGAGTTTTACCTACAATGAGCAGTTCTTC. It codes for CASSVDPGGSFTYNEQFF.